The clone carrying this TCR beta chain showed up just a few times. Antigen specificity is unknown. Germline V gene lookup returns CDR1 SEHNR and CDR2 FQNEAQ (reference sequence). The CDR3 is 15 residues long. Trimming shortened V by 1 base and J by 4 bases, and 12 bases separated the two germline ends. It was with a sample-barcoded 5' primer and a J-beta primer mix that a second PCR of roughly 6 to 12 cycles was run. Each cDNA molecule, via a template-switch adaptor with 12 random nucleotides, was tagged. MiXCR was run by TCRdb on the 5' RACE reads, yielding one entry per CDR3 protein. The sample holds about 1 million distinct CDR3 sequences, more than 40% seen once. The entry originates in a study of blood T cells in healthy people across ages. Overall study context: In model experiments, template switching was able to capture about one barcoded beta molecule for every two T cells that were present. Study-level findings and limits: With age, beta diversity per million T cells declined roughly linearly, significantly by 40 to 50.

Sample: blood. The chain combines TRBV7-9 with TRBJ2-3, with D possibly TRBD1 on 5 matching bases. This TCR derives from a woman aged 55-70 years in good health. CDR3 coding DNA: TGTGCCAGCAGCTTAGTAGGTCCCAGGGCAGATACGCAGTATTTT. This sequence encodes CASSLVGPRADTQYF.